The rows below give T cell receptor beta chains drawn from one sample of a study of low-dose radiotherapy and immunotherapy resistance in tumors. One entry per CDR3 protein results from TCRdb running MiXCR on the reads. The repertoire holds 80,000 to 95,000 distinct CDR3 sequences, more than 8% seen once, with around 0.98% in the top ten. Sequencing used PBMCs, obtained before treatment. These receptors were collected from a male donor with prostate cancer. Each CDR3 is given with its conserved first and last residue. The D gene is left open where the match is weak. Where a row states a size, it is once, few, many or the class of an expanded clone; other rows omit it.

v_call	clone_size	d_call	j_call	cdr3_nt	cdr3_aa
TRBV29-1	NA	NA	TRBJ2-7	TGCAGCGTTGGGACAGATTACGAGCAGTACTTC	CSVGTDYEQYF
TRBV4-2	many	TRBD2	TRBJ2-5	TGTGCCAGCAGCCAAGCCGACCCCAGCGGGAGCGTCGTTGAGACCCAGTACTTC	CASSQADPSGSVVETQYF
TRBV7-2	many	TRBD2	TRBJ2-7	TGTGCCAGCAGCTTAACATGGACTAGCGGAGGGGCGCGTTCCTACGAGCAGTACTTC	CASSLTWTSGGARSYEQYF
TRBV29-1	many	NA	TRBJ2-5	TGCAGCGCGGGGCGACAGGAAGAGACCCAGTACTTC	CSAGRQEETQYF
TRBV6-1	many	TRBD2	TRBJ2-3	TGTGCCAGCAGTAATAATCTAGCGGGAGGAACAGATACGCAGTATTTT	CASSNNLAGGTDTQYF
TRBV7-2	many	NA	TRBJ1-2	TGTGCCAGCAGCTTAGGTGGGGTAACCTATGGCTACACCTTC	CASSLGGVTYGYTF
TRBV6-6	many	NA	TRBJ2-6	TGTGCCAGCAGCCAACCACAGGGTCTGGGTGGGGCCAACGTCCTGACTTTC	CASSQPQGLGGANVLTF
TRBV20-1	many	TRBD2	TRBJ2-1	TGCAGTGCTAATGGACTAGCGGGGCGTTTGGAGCAGTTCTTC	CSANGLAGRLEQFF
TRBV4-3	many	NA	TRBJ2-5	TGCGCCAGCAGCCAGGGGGGGCGCGGGGAGACCCAGTACTTC	CASSQGGRGETQYF
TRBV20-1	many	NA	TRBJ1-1	TGCAGTGCTAGAGACAGCCGTCACACTGAAGCTTTCTTT	CSARDSRHTEAFF
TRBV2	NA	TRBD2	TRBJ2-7	TGTGCCAGCAAGGCGGGGGGACTCGTCTACGAGCAGTACTTC	CASKAGGLVYEQYF
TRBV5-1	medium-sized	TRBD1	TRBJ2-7	TGCGCCAGCAGCCCATCCACGGACAGGGGAGGTTACGAGCAGTACTTC	CASSPSTDRGGYEQYF
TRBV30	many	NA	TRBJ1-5	TGTGCCTGGAGTTCGGCAGCGATCAATCAGCCCCAGCATTTT	CAWSSAAINQPQHF
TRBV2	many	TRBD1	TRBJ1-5	TGTGCCAGCAGTAAACAGGGGAATCAGCCCCAGCATTTT	CASSKQGNQPQHF
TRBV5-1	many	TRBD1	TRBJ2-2	TGCGCCAGCAGGGCCGGGACAGAGAACACCGGGGAGCTGTTTTTT	CASRAGTENTGELFF
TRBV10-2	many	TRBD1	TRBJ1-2	TGCGCCAGCAGCAACAGGGGGACCTATGGCTACACCTTC	CASSNRGTYGYTF
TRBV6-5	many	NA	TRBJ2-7	TGTGCCAGCAGTTACTCGAAAAGGGGCCACGAGCAGTACTTC	CASSYSKRGHEQYF
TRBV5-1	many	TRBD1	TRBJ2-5	TGCGCCAGCAGCCCGATGGTGAGGACAGGTGGAGAGACCCAGTACTTC	CASSPMVRTGGETQYF
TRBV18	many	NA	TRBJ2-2	TGTGCCAGCTCACCAATGGTCAACACCGGGGAGCTGTTTTTT	CASSPMVNTGELFF
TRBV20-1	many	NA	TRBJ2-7	TGCAGTGCTAGTAAAGGGGAGCAGTACTTC	CSASKGEQYF
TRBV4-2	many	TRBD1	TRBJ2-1	TGTGCCAGCAGCCAAGATAGGCCTCAGGGGGCATACAATGAGCAGTTCTTC	CASSQDRPQGAYNEQFF
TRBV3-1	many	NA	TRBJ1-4	TGTGCCAGCAGCCCTCGGGGGGCATCGAATGAAAAACTGTTTTTT	CASSPRGASNEKLFF
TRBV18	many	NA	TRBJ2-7	TGTGCCAGCTCACCCGGGGCAGGGAAGGGTGAGCAGTACTTC	CASSPGAGKGEQYF
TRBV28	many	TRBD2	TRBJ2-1	TGTGCCAGCAGTCAGGGACTAGCGGGAGACTTTTACAATGAGCAGTTCTTC	CASSQGLAGDFYNEQFF
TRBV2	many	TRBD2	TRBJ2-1	TGTGCCAGCAGTGATGGGACTAGCGGAAATGAGCAGTTCTTC	CASSDGTSGNEQFF
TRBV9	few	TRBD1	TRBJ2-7	TGTGCCAGCAGCCGCGGGACAGGGGACGAGCAGTACTTC	CASSRGTGDEQYF
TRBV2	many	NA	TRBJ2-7	TGTGCCAGCAGGAAGGCGTCCTACGAGCAGTACTTC	CASRKASYEQYF
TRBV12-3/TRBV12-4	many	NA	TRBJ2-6	TGTGCCAGCGAGCTCTCTGGGGCCAACGTCCTGACTTTC	CASELSGANVLTF
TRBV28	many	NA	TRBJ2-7	TGTGCCAGCATTGGAAACGAGCAGTACTTC	CASIGNEQYF
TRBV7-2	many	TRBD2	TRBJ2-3	TGTGCCAGCAGCCGGACTAGCGGGATTAGTACAGATACGCAGTATTTT	CASSRTSGISTDTQYF
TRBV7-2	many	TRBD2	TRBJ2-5	TGTGCCAGCAGCTTGATTAGCGGGTTAGGCCAAGAGACCCAGTACTTC	CASSLISGLGQETQYF
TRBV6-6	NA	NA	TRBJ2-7	TGTGCCAGCAGTTACACTTCCTCCTACGAGCAGTACTTC	CASSYTSSYEQYF
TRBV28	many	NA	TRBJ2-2	TGTGCCAGCAAAAGTTTTGGACTTCTTGGGGGGGAGCTGTTTTTT	CASKSFGLLGGELFF
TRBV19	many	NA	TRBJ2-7	TGTGCCAGTAGTATGGGCTCCAGGGCGAGCGAGCAGTACTTC	CASSMGSRASEQYF
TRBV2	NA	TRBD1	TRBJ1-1	TGTGCCAGCGTGGGACAGGCCATGAACACTGAAGCTTTCTTT	CASVGQAMNTEAFF
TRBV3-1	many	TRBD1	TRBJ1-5	TGTGCCAGCAGCCAAGGAGGACAGGGGTATAGCAATCAGCCCCAGCATTTT	CASSQGGQGYSNQPQHF
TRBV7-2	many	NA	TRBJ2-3	TGTGCCAGCAAAAGGCGGGGTAGCACAGATACGCAGTATTTT	CASKRRGSTDTQYF
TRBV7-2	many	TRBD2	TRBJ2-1	TGTGCCAGCAGCTTAGCTCGGACTAGCGGTAACAATGAGCAGTTCTTC	CASSLARTSGNNEQFF
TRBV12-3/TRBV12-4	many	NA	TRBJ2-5	TGTGCCAGCAGTTTAATGGGACCGGGCACAAGAGAGACCCAGTACTTC	CASSLMGPGTRETQYF
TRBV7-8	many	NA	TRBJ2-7	TGTGCCAGCAGCCCAGTTGGCCGTGAGCAGTACTTC	CASSPVGREQYF
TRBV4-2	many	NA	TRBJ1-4	TGTGCCAGCAGCTGGGACCCAGGGGATGAAAAACTGTTTTTT	CASSWDPGDEKLFF
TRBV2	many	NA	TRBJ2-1	TGTGCCAGCAGGGGTAGTCGGGCAGGGAATGAGCAGTTCTTC	CASRGSRAGNEQFF
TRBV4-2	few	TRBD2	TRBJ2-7	TGTGCCAGCAGCCAAGACCCAACGGGAGGCCCTCCCCAGTACTTC	CASSQDPTGGPPQYF
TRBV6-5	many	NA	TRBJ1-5	TGTGCCAGCAGTTCAACGGGCCATTTGCATTTT	CASSSTGHLHF
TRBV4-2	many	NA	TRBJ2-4	TGTGCCAGCAGCCAAGATGTAGACAGCCAAAACATTCAGTACTTC	CASSQDVDSQNIQYF
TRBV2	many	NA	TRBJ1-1	TGTGCCAGCAGCGATCAAACAGGGAACACTGAAGCTTTCTTT	CASSDQTGNTEAFF